A single T cell receptor (beta chain) is shown here with its context. The germline gives CDR1 MNHNS, CDR2 SASEGT. The length of the CDR3 is 16 residues. The J segment lost 1 base and the V segment lost 2 bases, leaving 4 bases of the junction unmatched. The entry originates in a study of blood T cell repertoires in COVID-19. Study-level information: PBMCs, B-cell-depleted T cells, or T cells provided the cDNA or gDNA that made up the material.

Authors' processing steps: Cell counts per sample came from amplifying reference gene primers. Some clones are missing from TCRdb's copy, which holds only in-frame ones; the method was immunoSEQ multiplex PCR. That table gives V, J and clone size, and the DNA gave D and trimming. Of some 150,000 clones listed, approximately 83% are singletons. This chain uses TRBV6-1 with TRBJ2-2, with TRBD1 identical over 7 bases. Source material: peripheral blood. This clonotype was sampled from a human donor with acute or convalescent COVID-19. The donor label of this sample is uncertain. The CDR3 bases are TGTGCCAGCAGTGAATATAACAGGGGGAACACCGGGGAGCTGTTTTTT. Residues: CASSEYNRGNTGELFF.